Shown below are 2 T cell receptor beta chains from a single sample sequenced in a study of blood T cells in healthy people across ages. With a J-beta primer mix and a sample-barcoded 5' primer, a second PCR ran about 7 to 11 cycles. TCRdb independently ran MiXCR on the 5' RACE reads; one entry per CDR3 protein. Of 1.5 million to 2 million distinct CDR3 sequences in the sample, around 42% were seen once. Material for sequencing was blood. These receptors originate from a human donor in good health.

This clonotype was detected a few times. The J gene is TRBJ1-2, the V gene TRBV28; 10 bases fit TRBD1. This CDR3 region has 15 residues. In germline, CDR1 is MDHEN, CDR2 SYDVKM. J lost 8 bases, V lost 1 base, and 7 bases had no gene match. The CDR3 nucleotides read TGTGCCAGCAGTTTATTCCCCGGGACAGGGGAAGGCTACACCTTC. The encoded protein is CASSLFPGTGEGYTF.

This clonotype was picked up a small number of times. The chain has TRBV7-9 and TRBJ1-2; 7 nucleotides line up with TRBD1. This CDR3 is 13 amino acids long. V was pared by 10 bases and J by 9 bases, with 14 bases of the junction left unmatched. Germline V CDR1 and CDR2: SEHNR, FQNEAQ (reference sequence). The CDR3 nucleotides are TGTGCCATCAGGCGGCAGGGGGATTATAGCTACACCTTC. It codes for CAIRRQGDYSYTF.